The 22 T cell receptor beta chains below were found in one sample sequenced in a study of blood T cell repertoires in COVID-19. Measured with immunoSEQ multiplex PCR; TCRdb has only the in-frame clones, and not every one. The sample includes 250,000 to 350,000 clones, 86% of them seen just once. Sequences were obtained from peripheral blood. The receptors originated from a woman in her 30s with active or convalescent COVID-19.

This chain joins TRBV6-6 and TRBJ1-1; TRBD1 is a possible D gene (6 bases). Germline V gene data show CDR1 as MNHNY and CDR2 as SVGAGI (reference sequence). Trimming shortened V by 10 bases and J by 4 bases, and 16 bases separated the two germline ends. This CDR3 comprises 13 residues. DNA of the CDR3: TGTGCCACCTCCCGACAGGCATCCACTGAAGCTTTCTTT. Translation gives CATSRQASTEAFF.

V gene TRBV29-1 combines with J gene TRBJ2-3, with 11 bases aligning to TRBD1. The CDR3 runs 17 residues. After removal of 1 base from V and 2 bases from J, the junction contained 8 bases not matched to a gene. Per the germline V gene, CDR1 is SQVTM and CDR2 is ANQGSEA. The CDR3 coding sequence is TGCAGCGTTGAAGTTCACCGGGACAGGGGGGTCACAGATACGCAGTATTTT. Its protein product is CSVEVHRDRGVTDTQYF.

J is TRBJ2-3 and V is TRBV6-2 or TRBV6-3; the D gene is possibly TRBD1 (5 bases). CDR3 length: 14 amino acids. Trimming stripped 5 bases from V and 4 bases from J, with 13 bases between. The V gene's germline CDR1 is MNHEY and CDR2 SVGEGT. The CDR3 DNA reads as TGTGCCAGCAGTAGGGGCCTTACGTCAGATACGCAGTATTTT. Residues: CASSRGLTSDTQYF.

The chain links TRBV7-2 to TRBJ1-1; D not resolved. This CDR3 has 16 residues. Germline V lookup: CDR1 SGHTA, CDR2 FQGNSA. Trimming pared 4 bases from V and 6 bases from J, leaving 21 bases between. The CDR3 nucleotides are TGTGCCAGCAGCTCCAGAGGGAGCGGTGGCCGCCCTGAAGCTTTCTTT. Encoded protein: CASSSRGSGGRPEAFF.

The sample holds a few counts of this clone. The chain recombines TRBV2 with TRBJ2-2; 7 nucleotides match TRBD2. Trimming at V came to 6 bases and at J to 4 bases, leaving 8 bases not matched to a gene. This CDR3 has 15 residues. From germline, CDR1 is SNHLY and CDR2 FYNNEI. The CDR3 DNA reads as TGTGCCAGCAGCCCTTACGGGGGGACCACCGGGGAGCTGTTTTTT. Amino acid sequence: CASSPYGGTTGELFF. Full variable domain (missing parts from reference TRBV2 and TRBJ2-2): EPEVTQTPSHQVTQMGQEVILRCVPISNHLYFYWYRQILGQKVEFLVSFYNNEISEKSEIFDDQFSVERPDGSNFTLKIRSTKLEDSAMYFCASSPYGGTTGELFFGEGSRLTVL.

This clone has more than one count but fewer than ten. Other DNA sequences in this sample translate to the same CDR3. V is TRBV7-2 and J is TRBJ2-7; TRBD1 matches 9 bases. This CDR3 is built from 14 residues. Trimming removed 5 bases from V and 3 bases from J; junction bases left unmatched: 5. From germline, CDR1 is SGHTA and CDR2 FQGNSA. The CDR3: CASSPGTGFYEQYF. The DNA for the CDR3 is TGTGCCAGCAGCCCCGGGACAGGGTTCTACGAGCAGTACTTC.

V usage is TRBV3-1 (or the pseudogene TRBV3-2) and J usage is TRBJ1-1; D is perhaps TRBD1 (5 bases). V was cut by 2 bases and J by 0 bases, with 13 bases left in between. In germline, CDR1 is LGHDT, CDR2 YNNKEL (reference sequence). The CDR3 runs to 16 residues. CDR3 nucleotides: TGTGCCAGCAGCCAATACCCACGGGGGGTGAACACTGAAGCTTTCTTT. Translated: CASSQYPRGVNTEAFF.

This chain links TRBV7-6 with TRBJ2-3; TRBD2 matches 10 bases. The trim removed 5 bases at V and 4 bases at J, leaving 6 bases unmatched. The CDR3 loop spans 15 amino acids. Germline values: CDR1 SGHVS, CDR2 FNYEAQ. CDR3 in amino acids: CASSRSGGAPDTQYF. CDR3 sequence (DNA): TGTGCCAGCAGCCGAAGCGGGGGGGCCCCAGATACGCAGTATTTT.

This rearrangement joins TRBV7-2 to TRBJ2-3; 10 bases are shared with TRBD2. Per germline, CDR1 SGHTA and CDR2 FQGNSA. Trimming cost V 0 bases and J 4 bases; bases outside gene matches: 16. The CDR3 contains 20 residues. CDR3 loop: CASSLAPASGGLGNADTQYF. The CDR3 DNA reads as TGTGCCAGCAGCTTAGCCCCTGCTAGCGGGGGCCTAGGAAACGCAGATACGCAGTATTTT.

This clone showed up just once. The gene calls are TRBV5-5 and TRBJ1-2; TRBD1 matches at 7 bases. Germline trimming cut 4 bases from V and 13 bases from J; bases unmatched to any gene: 7. The CDR3 is made up of 11 amino acids. The germline V gene encodes CDR1 SGHKS and CDR2 YYEKEE (reference sequence). The CDR3 reads CASSQTGQVTF. The CDR3 nucleotides are TGTGCCAGCAGCCAGACAGGACAGGTCACCTTC. Filled out from reference TRBV5-5 and TRBJ1-2, the complete variable domain reads DAGVTQSPTHLIKTRGQQVTLRCSPISGHKSVSWYQQVLGQGPQFIFQYYEKEERGRGNFPDRFSARQFPNYSSELNVNALLLGDSALYLCASSQTGQVTFGSGTRLTVV.

V usage is TRBV27 and J usage is TRBJ1-1; maybe TRBD1 (6 bases). Germline CDR1 reads MNHEY; CDR2 reads SMNVEV (reference sequence). The ends were cut back, 5 bases at V and 0 bases at J, with 16 bases in the middle. The CDR3 is 16 amino acids. Here the CDR3 reads CASSLTPDRVNTEAFF. The CDR3 DNA sequence: TGTGCCAGCAGTCTAACCCCGGACAGAGTGAACACTGAAGCTTTCTTT.

The V call is TRBV25-1, the J call TRBJ2-1; 13 positions agree with TRBD2. The CDR3 loop spans 15 amino acids. The V gene's germline CDR1 is MGHDK and CDR2 SYGVNS. V was pared by 4 bases and J by 9 bases, with 6 bases of the junction left unmatched. CDR3 amino acids: CASSAAGLAGVEQFF. As DNA, the CDR3 is TGTGCCAGCAGTGCCGCTGGACTAGCGGGGGTTGAGCAGTTCTTC.

This chain uses TRBV29-1 with TRBJ2-1, with D possibly matching TRBD1 (5 bases). The germline V and J ends were trimmed by 6 bases and 2 bases, with 17 bases remaining between them. The germline V gene has CDR1 SQVTM and CDR2 ANQGSEA. The CDR3 totals 15 residues. CDR3 protein: CSVSRGHPAYNEQFF. The CDR3 DNA follows: TGCAGCGTCTCCCGTGGACATCCAGCCTACAATGAGCAGTTCTTC.

J is TRBJ1-1 and V is TRBV9; 7 nucleotides align to TRBD1. Germline loops: CDR1 SGDLS, CDR2 YYNGEE. J gave up 7 bases and V 4 bases, and 13 bases lay outside the gene matches. The CDR3 spans 15 residues. The CDR3 region has the DNA TGTGCCAGCAGCTCTTCGACAGGGATTATCGATGAAGCTTTCTTT. This gives the protein CASSSSTGIIDEAFF.

This clone was seen only a few times. V usage is TRBV19 and J usage is TRBJ1-2; no clear D gene. The CDR3 spans 12 residues. Germline CDR1 and CDR2: LNHDA and SQIVND (reference sequence). Trimming took off 5 bases at V and 4 bases at J, with 8 bases between the two ends. Here the CDR3 reads CASSLRSYGYTF. CDR3 bases: TGTGCCAGTAGTCTCCGGAGCTATGGCTACACCTTC.

The rearrangement uses TRBV6-1 and TRBJ1-2, with 7 nucleotides matching TRBD1. From germline, CDR1 is MNHNS and CDR2 SASEGT. V lost 1 base and J lost 7; bases outside the gene matches: 6. This CDR3 is built from 14 residues. In DNA, the CDR3 is TGTGCCAGCAGTGAAGAACAGGGGATGTTTGGCTACACCTTC. Translation: CASSEEQGMFGYTF.

This clone was detected only once. This chain links TRBV12-3 or TRBV12-4 with TRBJ2-7, with a weak D call TRBD2 (6 bases). V lost 1 base, J lost 9 bases, and 10 bases lay in between. The CDR3 spans 12 residues. CDR3 coding DNA: TGTGCCAGCAGTTTAGTAGGGACTCTGCAGTACTTC. Its translation is CASSLVGTLQYF.

V usage is TRBV4-2 and J usage is TRBJ1-6; possibly TRBD1 for D (5 bases). V was clipped by 3 bases and J by 7 bases, with 13 bases between them. This CDR3 is built from 15 residues. Germline CDR1 is LGHNA and CDR2 is YNFKEQ. CDR3 loop: CASSQTGGGNSPLHF. The CDR3 nucleotides read TGTGCCAGCAGCCAGACCGGGGGTGGGAATTCACCCCTCCACTTT.

V is TRBV21-1 and J is TRBJ2-5; the D call TRBD1 from the table was never checked on the DNA. TRBV21-1 is classified as a pseudogene. This CDR3 spans 15 amino acids. The CDR3 sequence: CASSTSTGVRETQYF. The CDR3 DNA sequence: TGTGCCAGCAGCACTTCGACAGGGGTTAGAGAGACCCAGTACTTC.

The rearrangement joins TRBV19 to TRBJ2-3; D gene ambiguous. The germline V gene has CDR1 LNHDA and CDR2 SQIVND (reference sequence). The CDR3 length is 15 residues. V lost 5 bases, J lost 0 bases, and 12 bases lay in between. CDR3 coding DNA: TGTGCCAGTAGTCCCTCTCTTCTTAGCACAGATACGCAGTATTTT. Encoded protein: CASSPSLLSTDTQYF.

The rearrangement uses TRBV12-3 or TRBV12-4 and TRBJ1-4; D remains ambiguous. V lost 3 bases, J lost 11 bases, and 13 bases lay in between. The CDR3 covers 13 residues. The CDR3 nucleotides read TGTGCCAGCAGTTTGGGCGGGGTTGGGAAACTGTTTTTT. This translates into CASSLGGVGKLFF.

The chain recombines TRBV29-1 with TRBJ2-1, with D possibly matching TRBD1 (6 bases). The CDR3 consists of 13 residues. V shed 7 bases and J shed 0 bases, with 10 bases lying between them. CDR1 is SQVTM and CDR2 is ANQGSEA in the germline V gene. The CDR3 sequence is CSARTVSYNEQFF. The CDR3 DNA is TGCAGCGCGCGGACAGTCTCCTACAATGAGCAGTTCTTC.